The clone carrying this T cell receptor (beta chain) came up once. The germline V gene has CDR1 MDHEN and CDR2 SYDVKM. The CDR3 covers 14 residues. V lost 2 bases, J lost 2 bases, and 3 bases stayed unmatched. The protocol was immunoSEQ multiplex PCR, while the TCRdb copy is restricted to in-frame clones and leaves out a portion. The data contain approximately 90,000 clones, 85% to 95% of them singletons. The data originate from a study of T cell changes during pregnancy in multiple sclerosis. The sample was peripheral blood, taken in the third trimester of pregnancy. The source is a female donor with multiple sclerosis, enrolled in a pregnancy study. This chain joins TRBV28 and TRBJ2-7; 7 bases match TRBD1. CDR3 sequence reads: CASSLAGTAYEQYF. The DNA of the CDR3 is TGTGCCAGCAGTTTAGCAGGGACAGCCTACGAGCAGTACTTC.